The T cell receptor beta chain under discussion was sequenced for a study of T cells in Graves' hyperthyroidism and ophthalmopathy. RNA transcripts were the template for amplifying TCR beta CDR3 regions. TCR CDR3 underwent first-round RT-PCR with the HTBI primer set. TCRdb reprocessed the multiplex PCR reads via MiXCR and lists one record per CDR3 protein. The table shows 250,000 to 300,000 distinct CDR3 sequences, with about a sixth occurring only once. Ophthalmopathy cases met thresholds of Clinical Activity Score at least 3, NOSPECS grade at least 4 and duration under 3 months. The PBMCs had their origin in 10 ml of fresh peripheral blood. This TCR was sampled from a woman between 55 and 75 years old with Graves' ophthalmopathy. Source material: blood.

CDR3 amino acids: CASSFWTGWIGYTF. Here the CDR3 DNA reads TGCGCCAGCAGCTTTTGGACAGGGTGGATTGGCTACACCTTC. The chain has TRBV5-1 and TRBJ1-2, with TRBD1 matching 8 bases. The V gene's germline CDR1 is SGHRS and CDR2 YFSETQ. The CDR3 contains 14 residues. V lost 2 bases to trimming and J lost 7 bases; unmatched junction nucleotides: 7.